The clone carrying this TCR beta chain occurred a few times. Its antigen is unknown. Study-wide results and caveats: Tumor Treg TCRs overlapped most with tumor naive CD4+ cells.

Germline loops: CDR1 MNHEY, CDR2 SVGAGI. This CDR3 comprises 11 residues. The ends were cut back, 8 bases at V and 6 bases at J, with 10 bases in the middle. Purified naive CD4+ T cells were depleted of CD25+ Tregs. After constant-region reverse-primer amplification, full-length variable regions underwent semi-nested PCR with Nested Universal Primer A. MiXCR, run by TCRdb on the 5' RACE reads, gives a single entry per CDR3 protein. Of 60,000 to 65,000 distinct CDR3 sequences in the sample, roughly 30% were seen once. This chain joins TRBV6-5 and TRBJ1-1, with D hard to call. This sequence originates from a female donor with breast cancer. The sequencing input was tumor-infiltrating naive CD4+ T cells sorted from the breast tumor. Subset meaning: naive CD4+ T cells, CD4+CD45RA+CD25-. CDR3 bases: TGTGCCAGCCCCCGGAGATCTGAAGCTTTCTTT. Amino acid sequence: CASPRRSEAFF.